This T cell receptor (beta chain) was observed in a study of blood T cells in healthy people across ages (dated by TCRdb to between 2014 and 2016). For context, the study as a whole: In model experiments, roughly one uniquely barcoded TCR beta cDNA molecule per two T cells was captured by template switching. Two additional independent replicas of 1 million unique cDNA reads from the same blood draw were analyzed for two donors (one aged 18 to 30 and one aged 80 or older). To avoid experimental bias, donors of different ages were randomly spread across the sequencing lanes. Four age groups were formed from the donors: young (average about 15 years), middle-aged (roughly 38), aged (roughly 58) and long-lived (about 80). To track age-related changes in TCR beta repertoire diversity, the study relied on deep sequencing normalized with unique cDNA molecular identifiers. General study outcomes and caveats: Compared with the aged group, the long-lived group had more naive CD4+ T cells, fewer expanded clones and increased TCR diversity, a pattern suggesting age selection. Observed TCR beta diversity per million T cells fell roughly linearly with age, and a significant reduction was already apparent by age about 43. Since profiling was done on bulk unsorted PBMCs, naive and antigen-experienced compartments could not be conclusively compared. The percentage of naive T cells measured by flow cytometry correlated strongly with observed TCR beta diversity. Because the CMV infection status of the donors was unknown, age-related changes in expanded clonotypes may potentially have been confounded. Total diversity estimates from one million sequenced T cells were considered lower bounds and underestimates.

Systemically healthy Caucasian individuals from Russia, 39 in total and aged roughly 6 to 100 years, were included as donors. Each donor gave ten milliliters of peripheral blood, collected into EDTA-treated Vacutainer tubes. Ficoll-Paque density-gradient centrifugation was used to isolate PBMCs, with at least 7 million per sample. Trizol reagent was used to extract total RNA from the PBMCs, yielding at least 5.5 micrograms per sample. For every donor, an aliquot of PBMCs went through flow cytometry to measure the percentages of naive CD45RAhigh/CD27high T cells. Based on the germline V gene, the CDR1 and CDR2 sequences are MNHEY and SVGAGI. The CDR3 sequence holds 16 residues, the cysteine and phenylalanine included. CDR3 DNA is the only sequence kept; it has 48 bases, read in frame from the first base. The junction shows trimming of 0 bases on V and 2 bases on J, plus 13 bases between the germline ends.

With regard to this clonotype: What antigen it recognizes has not been identified. No much larger clone exists at a distance of one base, and base qualities are not known.

Libraries were prepared through 5' RACE. Data came from an Illumina HiSeq 2500. A second PCR of about 7 to 12 cycles was run with a J-beta primer mix and a sample-barcoded 5' primer. Each TCR beta cDNA molecule received a unique molecular identifier from a template-switch 5' adaptor carrying 12 random nucleotides. Each sample yielded at least 3 million CDR3-containing paired-end reads. First-strand cDNA was synthesized from all RNA with the Mint cDNA synthesis kit, primed by a TRBC-specific oligonucleotide. After uracil-DNA glycosylase treatment, a first 18-cycle PCR used universal primers M1SS and BC2_uni_R on all cDNA. Processing in the source paper ran as follows. Each sample was normalized by randomly selecting 1 million high-quality reads, each carrying a distinct molecular identifier. Reads sharing molecular identifiers were discarded rather than binned into consensus sequences. MiTCR, run with a Q25 quality threshold and the strictest error-elimination algorithm, handled CDR3 identification, clonotype clustering and error correction. Lower-bound total TCR beta diversity was estimated with a nonparametric unseen species model using Euler transformation. TCRdb took the public reads, trimmed them with fastp at Q25, ran MiXCR for clone calling and kept in-frame beta chains. Rows are unified per CDR3 protein, each entry keeping the most common DNA and genes. The V and J calls and clone size are TCRdb's, not the authors'. Recorded for this sample are about 810,000 distinct CDR3 sequences; around 36% of them occurred a single time. 10% to 15% of the sample lies in the top ten.

Material: blood. Here the chain combines TRBV6-5 and TRBJ1-1; too little of a D gene remains to name it. This TCR came from a man younger than 30 in good health. The CDR3 has the sequence CASSYSLLAGNTEAFF. The DNA sequence reads TGTGCCAGCAGTTACTCCCTCTTGGCAGGAAACACTGAAGCTTTCTTT.